A selection of T cell receptor beta chains follows, all from one sample in a study of neurological immune-mediated disorders. TCRdb redid the calling of the 5' RACE reads with MiXCR, one entry per CDR3 protein. The sample consists of roughly 100,000 distinct CDR3 sequences, roughly 4% of them appearing once. The sequenced sample was PBMCs. Receptors originate from a woman under 30 with multiple sclerosis. The CDR3 runs from the conserved cysteine through the conserved F or W. Fields, in order: J gene, clone size, D gene, V gene, CDR3 DNA, CDR3 protein. The D gene is left open where the match is weak. Clone sizes are given selectively: once, few, many, or a class where the clone is expanded.

j_call: TRBJ2-7; clone_size: many; d_call: TRBD1; v_call: TRBV5-5; cdr3_nt: TGTGCCAGCAGCTTCGGGACAGATTTTTACGAGCAGTACTTC; cdr3_aa: CASSFGTDFYEQYF
j_call: TRBJ2-3; clone_size: many; d_call: -; v_call: TRBV20-1; cdr3_nt: TGCAGTGCTAGAGAAGGGACTTCCTATCATGTAGATACGCAGTATTTT; cdr3_aa: CSAREGTSYHVDTQYF
j_call: TRBJ1-2; clone_size: many; d_call: -; v_call: TRBV6-5; cdr3_nt: TGTGCCAGCAGTTACTCGATGAATTCGGCCAGGGGTTTTGGCTACACCTTC; cdr3_aa: CASSYSMNSARGFGYTF
j_call: TRBJ2-2; clone_size: many; d_call: -; v_call: TRBV20-1; cdr3_nt: TGCAGTGCTAGTCCAAGGGGGGCCGTCGGGGAGCTGTTTTTT; cdr3_aa: CSASPRGAVGELFF
j_call: TRBJ1-6; clone_size: many; d_call: -; v_call: TRBV20-1; cdr3_nt: TGCAGTGCTAGACCACACTCCAGGGTGGTGGATTCACCCCTCCACTTT; cdr3_aa: CSARPHSRVVDSPLHF
j_call: TRBJ2-3; clone_size: -; d_call: -; v_call: TRBV12-3/TRBV12-4; cdr3_nt: TGTGCCAGCACCCACCGGGCGACTAGAGAGCGCGGCACAGATACGCAGTATTTT; cdr3_aa: CASTHRATRERGTDTQYF
j_call: TRBJ2-2; clone_size: -; d_call: -; v_call: TRBV9; cdr3_nt: TGTGCCAGCAGCGTAGGTCTCAGCGGCGCCGGGGAGCTGTTTTTT; cdr3_aa: CASSVGLSGAGELFF
j_call: TRBJ1-2; clone_size: many; d_call: TRBD1; v_call: TRBV11-1; cdr3_nt: TGTGCCAGCAGCCGGACAGGGTTTGACGGCTACACCTTC; cdr3_aa: CASSRTGFDGYTF
j_call: TRBJ2-1; clone_size: -; d_call: -; v_call: TRBV5-1; cdr3_nt: TGCGCCAGCAGCTTGATGGTAGGGGGGTCCTACAATGAGCAGTTCTTC; cdr3_aa: CASSLMVGGSYNEQFF
j_call: TRBJ1-2; clone_size: few; d_call: -; v_call: TRBV10-3; cdr3_nt: TGTGCCATCAGTGAGTCGAGTGACAGATACCCGTGGTATGGCTACACCTTC; cdr3_aa: CAISESSDRYPWYGYTF
j_call: TRBJ2-1; clone_size: many; d_call: TRBD2; v_call: TRBV20-1; cdr3_nt: TGCAGTGCCACGGAGGTGGCACTAGCGGGAGTACGAAATGAGCAGTTCTTC; cdr3_aa: CSATEVALAGVRNEQFF
j_call: TRBJ1-3; clone_size: many; d_call: -; v_call: TRBV12-3/TRBV12-4; cdr3_nt: TGTGCCAGCAGTTATGGGGGTACTTCCCCTGGAAACACCATATATTTT; cdr3_aa: CASSYGGTSPGNTIYF
j_call: TRBJ1-2; clone_size: many; d_call: -; v_call: TRBV5-1; cdr3_nt: TGCGCCAGCACCCATGGGTTGGGCTATGGCTACACCTTC; cdr3_aa: CASTHGLGYGYTF
j_call: TRBJ1-2; clone_size: few; d_call: -; v_call: TRBV6-5; cdr3_nt: TGTGCCAGCAGTTACGGGACACCTAACTATGGCTACACCTTC; cdr3_aa: CASSYGTPNYGYTF
j_call: TRBJ2-7; clone_size: few; d_call: -; v_call: TRBV7-6; cdr3_nt: TGTGCCAGCAGCTTAACTCCATCCGGAGGCGAGCAGTACTTC; cdr3_aa: CASSLTPSGGEQYF
j_call: TRBJ1-5; clone_size: many; d_call: -; v_call: TRBV20-1; cdr3_nt: TGCAGTACCAACGCCGGCTGGAATCAGCCCCAGCATTTT; cdr3_aa: CSTNAGWNQPQHF
j_call: TRBJ1-2; clone_size: many; d_call: TRBD1; v_call: TRBV5-1; cdr3_nt: TGCGCCAGCAGCCCATGGGACAGGTCCCTAGGGGACTACACCTTC; cdr3_aa: CASSPWDRSLGDYTF
j_call: TRBJ1-1; clone_size: many; d_call: TRBD1; v_call: TRBV15; cdr3_nt: TGTGCCACCAGCAGAGATCTCGGACAGGGAAAGGCTTTCTTT; cdr3_aa: CATSRDLGQGKAFF
j_call: TRBJ2-1; clone_size: many; d_call: TRBD2; v_call: TRBV11-3; cdr3_nt: TGTGCCAGCAGCCACTCGGGACTAAACAATGAGCAGTTCTTC; cdr3_aa: CASSHSGLNNEQFF
j_call: TRBJ1-2; clone_size: many; d_call: -; v_call: TRBV20-1; cdr3_nt: TGCAGTGCTAGAAACAGATTAAGGGTTGATAGTGACTATGGCTACACCTTC; cdr3_aa: CSARNRLRVDSDYGYTF
j_call: TRBJ2-7; clone_size: -; d_call: -; v_call: TRBV20-1; cdr3_nt: TGCAGTGCCACAAATCCAGGAAACGAGCAGTACTTC; cdr3_aa: CSATNPGNEQYF
j_call: TRBJ1-5; clone_size: many; d_call: TRBD1; v_call: TRBV10-3; cdr3_nt: TGTGCCACCACCGGGACAGGGGACAATCAGCCCCAGCATTTT; cdr3_aa: CATTGTGDNQPQHF
j_call: TRBJ1-4; clone_size: many; d_call: -; v_call: TRBV5-1; cdr3_nt: TGCGCCAGCAGCGGACACAGGGAAACTGCAACTAATGAAAAACTGTTTTTT; cdr3_aa: CASSGHRETATNEKLFF
j_call: TRBJ1-2; clone_size: many; d_call: TRBD1; v_call: TRBV12-3/TRBV12-4; cdr3_nt: TGTGCCATCCGGGACAGGGGTGACTATGGCTACACCTTC; cdr3_aa: CAIRDRGDYGYTF
j_call: TRBJ2-1; clone_size: many; d_call: TRBD1; v_call: TRBV15; cdr3_nt: TGTGCCACCAGCAGAGATCCCGGACAGGTGCAGTTCTTC; cdr3_aa: CATSRDPGQVQFF
j_call: TRBJ2-1; clone_size: many; d_call: -; v_call: TRBV5-6; cdr3_nt: TGTGCCAGCAGCTTGGGAAGTGAGCAGTTCTTC; cdr3_aa: CASSLGSEQFF
j_call: TRBJ1-4; clone_size: -; d_call: -; v_call: TRBV18; cdr3_nt: TGTGCCAGCTCACCACTTCACGGCCCCGACGACCTAAATGAAAAACTGTTTTTT; cdr3_aa: CASSPLHGPDDLNEKLFF
j_call: TRBJ1-4; clone_size: many; d_call: TRBD1; v_call: TRBV5-1; cdr3_nt: TGCGCCAGCAGCTTGGGACAGGGTTATGAAAAACTGTTTTTT; cdr3_aa: CASSLGQGYEKLFF
j_call: TRBJ1-5; clone_size: -; d_call: -; v_call: TRBV11-2; cdr3_nt: TGTGCCAGCGGCAGGGACGGCAACAATCAGCCCCAGCATTTT; cdr3_aa: CASGRDGNNQPQHF
j_call: TRBJ2-5; clone_size: -; d_call: -; v_call: TRBV14; cdr3_nt: TGTGCCAGCAGCCCTACTGGGGAAGGGACCCAGTACTTC; cdr3_aa: CASSPTGEGTQYF
j_call: TRBJ2-1; clone_size: many; d_call: TRBD2; v_call: TRBV6-2/TRBV6-3; cdr3_nt: TGTGCCAGCAGTTTGGGACTAGTTGGAGATGAGCAGTTCTTC; cdr3_aa: CASSLGLVGDEQFF
j_call: TRBJ2-1; clone_size: few; d_call: -; v_call: TRBV18; cdr3_nt: TGTGCCAGCTCACAGTCGGAGGGGTACAATGAGCAGTTCTTC; cdr3_aa: CASSQSEGYNEQFF
j_call: TRBJ1-1; clone_size: many; d_call: -; v_call: TRBV6-1; cdr3_nt: TGTGCCAGCACCATACAGGGATGGCTCACTGAAGCTTTCTTT; cdr3_aa: CASTIQGWLTEAFF
j_call: TRBJ1-4; clone_size: many; d_call: TRBD1; v_call: TRBV10-2; cdr3_nt: TGCGCCATTCAACCTACAGGGGAGGGAGGAAAACTGTTTTTT; cdr3_aa: CAIQPTGEGGKLFF
j_call: TRBJ2-7; clone_size: many; d_call: -; v_call: TRBV7-9; cdr3_nt: TGTGCCAGCAGTTCACTTGGGGAGCAGTACTTC; cdr3_aa: CASSSLGEQYF
j_call: TRBJ2-7; clone_size: medium-sized; d_call: -; v_call: TRBV5-1; cdr3_nt: TGCGCCAGCAGCTTGACCGCTACCTCCTACGAGCAGTACTTC; cdr3_aa: CASSLTATSYEQYF
j_call: TRBJ2-7; clone_size: many; d_call: TRBD2; v_call: TRBV10-3; cdr3_nt: TGTGCCATCAGTGGCGTGGAATCCGGGGGGTACTACGAGCAGTACTTC; cdr3_aa: CAISGVESGGYYEQYF
j_call: TRBJ2-7; clone_size: many; d_call: -; v_call: TRBV12-3/TRBV12-4; cdr3_nt: TGTGCCAGCAGTTTAGCGAGGTTAGGCTACGAGCAGTACTTC; cdr3_aa: CASSLARLGYEQYF
j_call: TRBJ2-1; clone_size: many; d_call: TRBD2; v_call: TRBV5-5; cdr3_nt: TGTGCCAGCAGCTTTAGTTCGGTACAGGGTCTATCGGGAGGGGACTACAATGAGCAGTTCTTC; cdr3_aa: CASSFSSVQGLSGGDYNEQFF
j_call: TRBJ2-7; clone_size: many; d_call: -; v_call: TRBV7-2; cdr3_nt: TGTGCCAGCAGCTTAGCGGACACCTACGAGCAGTACTTC; cdr3_aa: CASSLADTYEQYF
j_call: TRBJ2-3; clone_size: many; d_call: -; v_call: TRBV11-2; cdr3_nt: TGTGCCAGCAGCTTAATGGGTAGCACAGATACGCAGTATTTT; cdr3_aa: CASSLMGSTDTQYF
j_call: TRBJ2-7; clone_size: many; d_call: -; v_call: TRBV20-1; cdr3_nt: TGCAGTGCTAGAGATTTTGAGGGCCGCTACGAGCAGTACTTC; cdr3_aa: CSARDFEGRYEQYF
j_call: TRBJ2-2; clone_size: many; d_call: -; v_call: TRBV6-5; cdr3_nt: TGTGCCAGCAGTTACGCCCTCGGGGAGCTGTTTTTT; cdr3_aa: CASSYALGELFF
j_call: TRBJ1-1; clone_size: many; d_call: -; v_call: TRBV6-5; cdr3_nt: TGTGCCAGCAGCCGCACACTGGGGCCTACTGAAGCTTTCTTT; cdr3_aa: CASSRTLGPTEAFF
j_call: TRBJ1-4; clone_size: many; d_call: TRBD1; v_call: TRBV9; cdr3_nt: TGTGCCAGCAGCAAGGACAGGGCAGCTAATGAAAAACTGTTTTTT; cdr3_aa: CASSKDRAANEKLFF
j_call: TRBJ1-1; clone_size: many; d_call: -; v_call: TRBV6-5; cdr3_nt: TGTGCCAGCAGTTACGGAGGGTACACTGAAGCTTTCTTT; cdr3_aa: CASSYGGYTEAFF
j_call: TRBJ2-7; clone_size: many; d_call: TRBD1; v_call: TRBV20-1; cdr3_nt: TGCAGTGCTAGAGATTTGGGACAGGGGTCCTACGAGCAGTACTTC; cdr3_aa: CSARDLGQGSYEQYF
j_call: TRBJ1-5; clone_size: many; d_call: TRBD1; v_call: TRBV5-8; cdr3_nt: TGTGCCAGCAGCTTGGCCCGGGTCGGACAGGGAGGGTTCCAGCCCCAGCATTTT; cdr3_aa: CASSLARVGQGGFQPQHF
j_call: TRBJ1-5; clone_size: many; d_call: TRBD1; v_call: TRBV5-1; cdr3_nt: TGCGCCAGCAGCTTGGGAGACAGGGGGCAGCCCCAGCATTTT; cdr3_aa: CASSLGDRGQPQHF
j_call: TRBJ1-2; clone_size: many; d_call: TRBD1; v_call: TRBV10-3; cdr3_nt: TGTGCCATCAGTCCCCCTGGGACAGGAAGATATGGCTACACCTTC; cdr3_aa: CAISPPGTGRYGYTF
j_call: TRBJ2-7; clone_size: many; d_call: TRBD1; v_call: TRBV15; cdr3_nt: TGTGCCACCAGCAGAGATTTGGACAGGGGGCTTCTTAGCCACGAGCAGTACTTC; cdr3_aa: CATSRDLDRGLLSHEQYF
j_call: TRBJ2-7; clone_size: many; d_call: TRBD2; v_call: TRBV5-4; cdr3_nt: TGTGCCAGCAGCTTGAGTACTAGCGGATCCTACGAGCAGTACTTC; cdr3_aa: CASSLSTSGSYEQYF
j_call: TRBJ2-1; clone_size: many; d_call: -; v_call: TRBV5-1; cdr3_nt: TGCGCCAGCAGCCTCGAGAGGGCTTCCTACAATGAGCAGTTCTTC; cdr3_aa: CASSLERASYNEQFF
j_call: TRBJ2-3; clone_size: many; d_call: -; v_call: TRBV20-1; cdr3_nt: TGCATGAGCCCGGGGCCCAGCACAGATACGCAGTATTTT; cdr3_aa: CMSPGPSTDTQYF
j_call: TRBJ1-5; clone_size: many; d_call: -; v_call: TRBV12-3/TRBV12-4; cdr3_nt: TGTGCCAGCAGCCAAAACAGGGCCAATCAGCCCCAGCATTTT; cdr3_aa: CASSQNRANQPQHF